A single sample is the source of the 29 T cell receptor beta chains below, sequenced in a study of T cell repertoires in cytomegalovirus infection. These receptors' targets are unknown. TCRdb analysed the reads with MiXCR anew, one entry per CDR3 protein. The table shows approximately 340,000 distinct CDR3 sequences, with 25% to 35% occurring only once. The sequencing here drew on cultured PBMCs, taken from culture after CMV antigen stimulation. Receptor source: a human donor in good health (CMV status not recorded). Some clones in this sample may be carry-over from other donors' samples.

The chain couples TRBV20-1 to TRBJ1-6; 9 positions agree with TRBD1. Germline lookup yields CDR1 DFQATT and CDR2 SNEGSKA (reference sequence). The CDR3 spans 14 residues. V dropped 4 bases and J dropped 10; count of bases not matched to a gene: 8. CDR3 in DNA: TGCAGTGCTATAATACAGGGACAGGGATCACCCCTCCACTTT. This codes for CSAIIQGQGSPLHF.

The rearrangement links TRBV6-8 to TRBJ1-1; 11 bases are shared with TRBD1. Germline CDR1 is MNHGY and CDR2 is SAAAGT. J lost 0 bases, V lost 2 bases, and 8 bases had no gene match. CDR3 length: 18 amino acids. The CDR3 sequence: CASSYRDRGAFMNTEAFF. CDR3 DNA: TGTGCCAGCAGTTACCGGGACAGGGGGGCGTTCATGAACACTGAAGCTTTCTTT.

This clonotype has just a few counts. V usage is TRBV19 and J usage is TRBJ1-2; D unresolved. V lost 3 bases and J 5 bases, leaving 19 bases between the germline ends. Germline CDR1 and CDR2: LNHDA and SQIVND (reference sequence). This CDR3 is 16 amino acids long. In DNA, the CDR3 is TGTGCCAGTAGTATTACCACAGCTGAGAGCGGTTATGGCTACACCTTC. This sequence encodes CASSITTAESGYGYTF. The complete variable domain, with remaining parts taken from reference TRBV19 and TRBJ1-2, reads DGGITQSPKYLFRKEGQNVTLSCEQNLNHDAMYWYRQDPGQGLRLIYYSQIVNDFQKGDIAEGYSVSREKKESFPLTVTSAQKNPTAFYLCASSITTAESGYGYTFGSGTRLTVV.

This clonotype has a handful of counts. The chain carries TRBV5-8 and TRBJ1-2; 8 bases align to TRBD1. J lost 8 bases, V lost 4 bases, and 7 bases had no gene match. The germline V gene has CDR1 SGHTS and CDR2 YDEGEE. This CDR3 has 13 residues. As DNA, the CDR3 is TGTGCCAGCAGCCCATTCGACAGGGGAGGCTACACCTTC. This gives the protein CASSPFDRGGYTF.

The rearrangement joins TRBV29-1 to TRBJ2-7, with D perhaps TRBD1 (5 bases). V was trimmed by 2 bases and J by 2 bases, leaving 13 bases between them. The CDR3 has 14 residues. Germline V gene data show CDR1 as SQVTM and CDR2 as ANQGSEA. The CDR3, as DNA: TGCAGCGTTGAAAGGCCAGGGTCCCCCTACGAGCAGTACTTC. The encoded protein is CSVERPGSPYEQYF.

The V gene is TRBV6-6, the J gene TRBJ1-1, with 7 positions matching TRBD1. V shed 6 bases, J shed 5 bases, and the junction held 9 bases outside the gene matches. Germline loops: CDR1 MNHNY, CDR2 SVGAGI (reference sequence). There are 14 residues in the CDR3. The CDR3 nucleotides are TGTGCCAGCAGCCCCAAGGGGGCATGGACTGAAGCTTTCTTT. Its translation: CASSPKGAWTEAFF.

The genes are TRBV30 and TRBJ2-3; no firm D call. The germline V gene encodes CDR1 GTSNPN and CDR2 SVGIG (reference sequence). Between the trimmed V and J ends, which lost 1 base and 2 bases, there was a span of 7 bases. There are 13 residues in the CDR3. CDR3 loop: CAWSGGSTDTQYF. In nucleotides, the CDR3 is TGTGCCTGGAGTGGCGGATCCACAGATACGCAGTATTTT. Filled out from reference TRBV30 and TRBJ2-3, the complete variable domain reads SQTIHQWPATLVQPVGSPLSLECTVEGTSNPNLYWYRQAAGRGLQLLFYSVGIGQISSEVPQNLSASRPQDRQFILSSKKLLLSDSGFYLCAWSGGSTDTQYFGPGTRLTVL.

In this sample, this clonotype turned up a few times. This chain joins TRBV2 and TRBJ1-2, with 8 positions matching TRBD1. The V and J ends lost 7 bases and 6 bases, in that order; junction bases with no gene match: 16. Looked up from germline, CDR1 is SNHLY and CDR2 is FYNNEI. The length of the CDR3 is 16 residues. In nucleotides, the CDR3 is TGTGCCAGCATCTCAGGACAGGGAGGCGGTTGGAATGGCTACACCTTC. Its translation is CASISGQGGGWNGYTF.

The J gene is TRBJ2-5, the V gene TRBV7-8, with a tentative D call TRBD2 (5 bases). Germline CDR1 is SGHVS and CDR2 is FQNEAQ. V shed 3 bases and J shed 2 bases, with 7 bases lying between them. The CDR3 is made up of 13 amino acids. The CDR3 region has the DNA TGTGCCAGCAGCTTTAGCGTACAAGAGACCCAGTACTTC. Protein: CASSFSVQETQYF.

The chain is built from TRBV11-2 and TRBJ1-6; the D gene is possibly TRBD1 (5 bases). The CDR3 has 17 amino acids. Per germline, CDR1 SGHAT and CDR2 FQNNGV. With 5 bases removed from V and 2 bases from J, the gap between germline ends came to 16 bases. CDR3 sequence (DNA): TGTGCCAGCAGCGCGGGACGGGGTATGACCTATAATTCACCCCTCCACTTT. Translating it yields CASSAGRGMTYNSPLHF.

This clonotype was counted a few times. The chain employs TRBV7-2 and TRBJ1-3; D not resolved. This CDR3 has 16 amino acids. Trimming took off 7 bases at V and 4 bases at J, with 20 bases between the two ends. CDR1 and CDR2 from the germline V gene are SGHTA and FQGNSA. The CDR3 is CASTNRPPGTGNTIYF. CDR3 DNA: TGTGCCAGCACCAACCGACCTCCAGGCACGGGAAACACCATATATTTT.

This clonotype turned up a few times. The chain uses TRBV7-6 and TRBJ2-1; D may be TRBD1 or TRBD2 (5 bases each). The CDR3 has 14 residues. The V and J ends lost 3 bases and 6 bases respectively, with 12 bases between them. Germline CDR1 SGHVS, CDR2 FNYEAQ. The CDR3 sequence: CASSFAGTGNEQFF. In DNA, the CDR3 is TGTGCCAGCAGCTTTGCCGGGACGGGCAATGAGCAGTTCTTC.

There are a few counts of this clonotype. The chain recombines TRBV12-3 or TRBV12-4 with TRBJ1-6, with TRBD1 matching over 11 bases. Trimming cost V 6 bases and J 9 bases; bases outside gene matches: 7. The CDR3 runs 15 residues. The CDR3 bases are TGTGCCAGCAGACTATTGGACAGGGGGCCTTCACCCCTCCACTTT. Protein product: CASRLLDRGPSPLHF.

The rearrangement links TRBV7-6 to TRBJ1-2, with TRBD1 matching over 11 bases. CDR3 length equals 15 residues. Trimming at V came to 5 bases and at J to 8 bases, leaving 10 bases not matched to a gene. Germline assignment: CDR1 SGHVS and CDR2 FNYEAQ. The CDR3 bases are TGTGCCAGCAGCCCGGGGACAGGGGGTGCCGGAGGCTACACCTTC. This translates into CASSPGTGGAGGYTF.

At least ten counts were recorded for this clonotype. The chain employs TRBV7-2 and TRBJ2-7; unclear D gene. V shed 2 bases and J shed 2 bases, with 7 bases lying between them. The CDR3 consists of 13 residues. Germline V lookup: CDR1 SGHTA, CDR2 FQGNSA. For the CDR3, the DNA is TGTGCCAGCAGCTTATCGGCAGCCTACGAGCAGTACTTC. Encoded protein: CASSLSAAYEQYF.

The chain combines TRBV11-3 with TRBJ1-1; D gene uncertain. The CDR3 is made up of 14 amino acids. Trimming cost V 0 bases and J 4 bases, with 9 bases left between them. Per the germline V gene, CDR1 is SGHNT and CDR2 is YENEEA. As DNA, the CDR3 is TGTGCCAGCAGCTTAGATTCTGCGGGCACTGAAGCTTTCTTT. It is translated as CASSLDSAGTEAFF.

In this sample, this clonotype turned up a few times. This chain links TRBV6-5 with TRBJ2-7; weak D call: TRBD2 (7 bases). CDR3 length: 14 residues. Germline CDR1 is MNHEY and CDR2 is SVGAGI. Trimming removed 7 bases at V and 0 bases at J, with 13 bases between. CDR3 DNA sequence: TGTGCCAGCACTGTACGGGGGGCCTCCTACGAGCAGTACTTC. This sequence encodes CASTVRGASYEQYF.

V is TRBV28 and J is TRBJ1-2; D possibly corresponds to TRBD1 (6 bases). The V and J ends lost 7 bases and 7 bases respectively, with 19 bases between them. CDR1 is MDHEN and CDR2 is SYDVKM in the germline V gene. CDR3 size: 14 residues. In DNA form, the CDR3 reads TGTGCCAGCAATTTCCTACAGGGAAGCTCTGGCTACACCTTC. It translates to CASNFLQGSSGYTF.

The CDR3 loop is CASSLETPNNSPLHF. The DNA of the CDR3 is TGTGCCAGCAGCTTGGAGACACCGAATAATTCACCCCTCCACTTT. The V and J genes are TRBV5-4 and TRBJ1-6; D is undetermined. The CDR3 consists of 15 residues. Trimming removed 0 bases from V and 5 bases from J, with 9 bases in between. In germline, CDR1 is SGHNT, CDR2 YYREEE (reference sequence).

V gene TRBV6-6 combines with J gene TRBJ2-1, with 8 bases aligning to TRBD1. Germline loops: CDR1 MNHNY, CDR2 SVGAGI (reference sequence). The CDR3 contains 14 residues. V was clipped by 1 base and J by 9 bases; unmatched bases: 5. CDR3 sequence (DNA): TGTGCCAGCAGTTACTACGGACAGGGCGGTGAGCAGTTCTTC. Amino acids: CASSYYGQGGEQFF.

The J gene is TRBJ2-3, the V gene TRBV11-2; no clear D. Trimming stripped 2 bases from V and 6 bases from J, with 3 bases between. The CDR3 is made up of 11 amino acids. CDR1 is SGHAT, CDR2 FQNNGV, per germline. The CDR3 here is CASSLPDTQYF. CDR3 sequence (DNA): TGTGCCAGCAGCTTACCTGATACGCAGTATTTT.

Sample share makes this clonotype medium-sized. V and J are TRBV5-1 and TRBJ1-1; no firm D call. The V gene lost 2 bases and the J gene lost 4 bases, with 15 bases spanning the gap. The germline V gene encodes CDR1 SGHRS and CDR2 YFSETQ. The CDR3 has 15 amino acids. CDR3 amino acids: CASSFSGEVGTEAFF. The CDR3, as DNA: TGCGCCAGCAGCTTTAGCGGGGAGGTCGGCACTGAAGCTTTCTTT.

This clonotype has a handful of counts. CDR3 bases: TGTGCCAGCAGCTATTTAGGAAGGCAGTTCTTC. Its protein product is CASSYLGRQFF. The chain recombines TRBV5-4 with TRBJ2-1; D is ambiguous. V lost 3 bases and J 12 bases, leaving 10 bases between the germline ends. The CDR3 contains 11 residues. CDR1 is SGHNT and CDR2 is YYREEE in the germline V gene (reference sequence).

This clonotype occurred many times. J is TRBJ2-7 and V is TRBV7-9, with TRBD1 matching over 8 bases. The CDR3 totals 14 residues. The germline V gene has CDR1 SEHNR and CDR2 FQNEAQ (reference sequence). V lost 1 base to trimming and J lost 6 bases; unmatched junction nucleotides: 5. The CDR3 sequence: CASSLGSGGLEQYF. DNA of the CDR3: TGTGCCAGCAGCTTAGGATCAGGGGGCCTCGAGCAGTACTTC. Supplemented by reference TRBV7-9 and TRBJ2-7, the full variable domain reads DTGVSQNPRHKITKRGQNVTFRCDPISEHNRLYWYRQTLGQGPEFLTYFQNEAQLEKSRLLSDRFSAERPKGSFSTLEIQRTEQGDSAMYLCASSLGSGGLEQYFGPGTRLTVT.

This clonotype was seen more than once but under ten times. The gene calls are TRBV2 and TRBJ2-1; 7 nucleotides match TRBD2. The CDR3 extends over 15 amino acids. Germline V CDR1 and CDR2: SNHLY, FYNNEI. V was pared by 3 bases and J by 4 bases, with 6 bases of the junction left unmatched. CDR3 residues: CASSDTAGEYNEQFF. DNA of the CDR3: TGTGCCAGCAGTGATACCGCGGGAGAGTACAATGAGCAGTTCTTC.

The chain carries TRBV11-1 and TRBJ1-1, with D possibly being TRBD1 (6 bases). Germline V gene sequence: CDR1 SGHAT, CDR2 FQDESV (reference sequence). There are 16 residues in the CDR3. V was cut by 5 bases and J by 4 bases, with 20 bases left in between. The CDR3: CASSPSPYTGTTEAFF. In DNA form, the CDR3 reads TGTGCCAGCAGCCCATCGCCTTATACAGGGACCACTGAAGCTTTCTTT. Complete variable domain (other parts from reference TRBV11-1 and TRBJ1-1): EAEVAQSPRYKITEKSQAVAFWCDPISGHATLYWYRQILGQGPELLVQFQDESVVDDSQLPKDRFSAERLKGVDSTLKIQPAELGDSAMYLCASSPSPYTGTTEAFFGQGTRLTVV.

This clonotype was detected many times. The rearrangement uses TRBV7-2 and TRBJ2-5; D gene unclear. Between the trimmed V and J ends, which lost 5 bases and 5 bases, there was a span of 9 bases. The CDR3 loop spans 12 amino acids. Germline assignment: CDR1 SGHTA and CDR2 FQGNSA. The CDR3 here is CASSLRRETQYF. The CDR3 bases are TGTGCCAGCAGCCTTCGTCGGGAGACCCAGTACTTC.

This clonotype was seen once. The chain's CDR3 is CASSEMTGSNQPQHF. In DNA form, the CDR3 reads TGCGCCAGCAGTGAAATGACAGGGAGCAATCAGCCCCAGCATTTT. The chain combines TRBV10-2 with TRBJ1-5, with 7 bases matching TRBD1. With 3 bases clipped from V and 1 base from J, the junction kept 3 bases outside the gene matches. The CDR3 runs 15 residues. Germline CDR1 is WSHSY and CDR2 is SAAADI.

The J gene is TRBJ1-4, the V gene TRBV7-6; 8 nucleotides match TRBD1. With V trimmed by 4 bases and J by 8 bases, 9 bases remained unmatched. CDR1 SGHVS and CDR2 FNYEAQ come from the germline V gene. The CDR3 length is 15 residues. The CDR3 reads CASSYGQGKAEKLFF. The CDR3 nucleotides are TGTGCCAGCAGCTATGGACAGGGCAAAGCGGAAAAACTGTTTTTT.